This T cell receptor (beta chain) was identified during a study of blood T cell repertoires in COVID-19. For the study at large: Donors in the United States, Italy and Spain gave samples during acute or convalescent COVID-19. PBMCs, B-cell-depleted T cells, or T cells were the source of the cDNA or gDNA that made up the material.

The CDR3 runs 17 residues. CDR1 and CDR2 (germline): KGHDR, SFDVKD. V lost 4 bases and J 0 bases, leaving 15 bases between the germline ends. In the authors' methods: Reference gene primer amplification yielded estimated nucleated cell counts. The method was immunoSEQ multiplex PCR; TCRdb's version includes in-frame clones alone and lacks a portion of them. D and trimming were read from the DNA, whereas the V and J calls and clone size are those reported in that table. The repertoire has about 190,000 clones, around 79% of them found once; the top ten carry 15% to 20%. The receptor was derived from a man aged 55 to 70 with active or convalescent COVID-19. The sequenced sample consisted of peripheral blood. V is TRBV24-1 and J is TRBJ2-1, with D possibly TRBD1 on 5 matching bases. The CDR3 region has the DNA TGTGCCACCAGTGACGAAGGGGTCCTTAGCTCCTACAATGAGCAGTTCTTC. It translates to CATSDEGVLSSYNEQFF.